This T cell receptor beta chain was sequenced in a study of blood T cell repertoires in COVID-19. Study as a whole: The samples span acute and convalescent COVID-19 from the United States, Italy and Spain.

Study processing details: Amplification from reference gene primers served as the basis for estimated nucleated cell counts. The protocol was immunoSEQ multiplex PCR, while the TCRdb copy is restricted to in-frame clones and leaves out a portion. That table furnishes V, J and clone size, whereas the DNA furnished D and trimming. The sample lists around 450,000 clones; approximately 86% were seen once. Germline lookup yields CDR1 MNHEY and CDR2 SVGAGI. The CDR3 length is 14 residues. The ends were cut back, 0 bases at V and 8 bases at J, with 13 bases in the middle. The genes are TRBV6-5 and TRBJ1-2; no clear D. This sequence originates from a woman between 18 and 29 years old who had recovered from COVID-19. Sequenced: PBMCs or T cells enriched from blood (not recorded which). The DNA for the CDR3 is TGTGCCAGCAGTTACTCGCTAATATACGAGGGCTACACCTTC. Its protein product is CASSYSLIYEGYTF.